What follows is one T cell receptor (beta chain) and its context. At the DNA level, this CDR3 is encoded by other sequences in the same sample as well. The ends were cut back, 2 bases at V and 0 bases at J, with 9 bases in the middle. This CDR3 contains 15 residues. Germline V gives CDR1 SGDLS, CDR2 YYNGEE. The naive CD8 subset, CD45RO-negative cells positively selected for CCR7, excluded terminally differentiated effector memory CD45RA+ cells. These data come from a study of shared clonotypes between healthy human individuals. Sequencing was performed with immunoSEQ multiplex PCR; in TCRdb, only in-frame clones are kept and a portion is missing. The sample consists of around 1.9 million clones, just over 90% of them appearing once.

The chain is built from TRBV9 and TRBJ1-5; a possible D gene is TRBD1 (5 bases). The specimen was naive CD8+ T cells from PBMCs. The TCR comes from a man younger than 35 in good health. Some clones in this sample may be carry-over from other donors' samples. The CDR3 region is CASSVEGNSNQPQHF. The CDR3 region has the DNA TGTGCCAGCAGCGTTGAGGGGAATAGCAATCAGCCCCAGCATTTT.